This T cell receptor beta chain was recorded in a study of identical twins. Trimming stripped 6 bases from V and 5 bases from J, with 10 bases between. CDR1 is KGHDR, CDR2 SFDVKD, per germline. This CDR3 has 13 residues. Overall study results and limits: In monozygotic twins, models underestimated the sharing of out-of-frame TCR alpha. The analysis was cross-sectional rather than longitudinal within donors. Researchers reported excess low generation probability among twin-shared out-of-frame alpha sequences.

In this sample, this clonotype turned up once. Antigen: not known. TCRdb fed the 5' RACE reads into MiXCR, producing one record per CDR3 protein. The sample gives around 1.7 million distinct CDR3 sequences, about 32% of which show up once; about 0.27% is in the top ten. The sequence was obtained from a newborn girl in good health. The chain carries TRBV24-1 and TRBJ2-1; maybe TRBD2 (5 bases). Sequences were obtained from cord blood. The CDR3 region has the DNA TGTGCCACCAGTTCGGGGTTCGACAATGAGCAGTTCTTC. Protein: CATSSGFDNEQFF.